This TCR beta chain was sequenced during a study of spatial heterogeneity in lung cancer. One entry per CDR3 protein, called by TCRdb with MiXCR from the 5' RACE reads. The table lists some 30,000 distinct CDR3 sequences, less than 11% of them singletons. The CDR3 is made up of 13 amino acids. The V and J ends lost 4 bases and 4 bases respectively, with 11 bases between them. CDR1 is SGHRS and CDR2 is YFSETQ in the germline V gene. The time point is: blood at routine non-recurrence follow-up after resection. This clonotype is medium-sized in the sample. The input for sequencing was PBMCs, taken at follow-up. The sequence came from a female donor with early-stage non-small cell lung cancer. The chain uses TRBV5-1 and TRBJ1-1, with D unclear. CDR3 in amino acids: CASSTTWATEAFF. The CDR3 DNA reads TGCGCCAGCAGCACGACCTGGGCCACTGAAGCTTTCTTT.